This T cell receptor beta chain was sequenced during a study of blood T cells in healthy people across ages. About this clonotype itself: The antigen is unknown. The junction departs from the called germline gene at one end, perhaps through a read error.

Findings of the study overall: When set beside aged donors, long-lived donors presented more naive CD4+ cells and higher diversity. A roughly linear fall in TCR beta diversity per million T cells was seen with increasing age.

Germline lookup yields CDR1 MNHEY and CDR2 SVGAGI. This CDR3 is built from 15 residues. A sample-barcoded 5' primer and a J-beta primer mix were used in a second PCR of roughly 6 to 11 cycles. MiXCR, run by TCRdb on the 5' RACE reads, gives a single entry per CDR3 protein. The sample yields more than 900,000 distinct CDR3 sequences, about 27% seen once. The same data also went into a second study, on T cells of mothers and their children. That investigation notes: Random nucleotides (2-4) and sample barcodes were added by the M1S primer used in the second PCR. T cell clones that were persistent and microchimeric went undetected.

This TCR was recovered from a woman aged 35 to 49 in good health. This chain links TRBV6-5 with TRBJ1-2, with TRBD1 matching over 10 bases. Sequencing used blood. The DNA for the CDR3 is TGTGCCAGCAGTTTCCAAAAGACAGGGGGCTATGACTACACCTTC. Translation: CASSFQKTGGYDYTF.